The sequence of this TCR beta chain was determined in a study of blood T cell repertoires in COVID-19. For the study at large: Sites in the United States, Italy and Spain provided acute and convalescent COVID-19 samples. Sources were T cells, B-cell-depleted T cells, or PBMCs; the material itself was cDNA or gDNA.

CDR1 MNHEY and CDR2 SVGAGI come from the germline V gene. V gave up 2 bases and J gave up 1 base, with 11 bases separating them. There are 15 residues in the CDR3. As processed by the authors: The authors estimated nucleated cell counts from reference gene primer amplification. Profiled with immunoSEQ multiplex PCR; TCRdb holds only in-frame clones, not every one. The V and J calls and clone size were taken over from that table, and D and trimming were inferred from the DNA. The sample contains about 190,000 clones, approximately 91% of which appear only once. Sequencing was performed on peripheral blood. V usage is TRBV6-5 and J usage is TRBJ1-1; weak D call: TRBD1 (5 bases). This TCR was sampled from a man aged 30-40 years with acute or convalescent COVID-19. The CDR3 reads CASSYRGPRNTEAFF. The CDR3 DNA follows: TGTGCCAGCAGTTACAGGGGCCCGAGGAACACTGAAGCTTTCTTT.